Listed here are 10 T cell receptor beta chains from one sample, sequenced in a study of control samples from healthy donors and cancer patients. The assay was immunoSEQ multiplex PCR, and TCRdb's table has in-frame clones only and misses some. The table has 55,000 to 85,000 clones, just under 90% seen once. What was sequenced was PBMCs. The receptors shown here come from a man between 60 and 75 years old with lung cancer.

The count of this clone is one. The chain joins TRBV6-6 to TRBJ1-2; D possibly corresponds to TRBD1 (6 bases). Germline values: CDR1 MNHNY, CDR2 SVGAGI (reference sequence). This CDR3 is 14 amino acids long. V was clipped by 6 bases and J by 3 bases, with 14 bases between them. The CDR3 region is CASSPEAGDYGYTF. CDR3 coding DNA: TGTGCCAGCAGCCCCGAGGCAGGGGACTATGGCTACACCTTC.

This clone was detected only once. DNA for the CDR3: TGTGCCAGCAGCTTATCGGTCCTAGGACGGAATGAGCAGTTCTTC. Translating gives CASSLSVLGRNEQFF. The J gene is TRBJ2-1, the V gene TRBV7-2; D is unresolved. The CDR3 consists of 15 residues. The V end lost 2 bases, the J end lost 7 bases, and 15 bases lay between the germline ends. Germline-derived CDR1 and CDR2 are SGHTA and FQGNSA.

The genes are TRBV4-2 and TRBJ1-2; D ambiguous. Germline CDR1 LGHNA, CDR2 YNFKEQ. V gave up 0 bases and J gave up 5 bases, with 13 bases separating them. The CDR3 extends over 15 amino acids. The CDR3 sequence: CASSQDPERPYGYTF. Here the CDR3 DNA reads TGTGCCAGCAGCCAAGATCCAGAACGACCTTATGGCTACACCTTC.

This rearrangement joins TRBV11-2 to TRBJ1-1; perhaps TRBD1 as D (5 bases). Deletions cut 2 bases from V and 4 bases from J, with 14 bases between. Germline V gene sequence: CDR1 SGHAT, CDR2 FQNNGV. This CDR3 has 15 residues. CDR3 amino acids: CASSLYGGAITEAFF. DNA of the CDR3: TGTGCCAGCAGCTTATACGGCGGGGCGATCACTGAAGCTTTCTTT.

As to this clone: This sample includes further DNA sequences coding for the same CDR3. The V and J genes are TRBV9 and TRBJ2-7, with D perhaps TRBD1 (5 bases). CDR1 and CDR2 from the germline V gene are SGDLS and YYNGEE. Deletions cut 0 bases from V and 0 bases from J, with 7 bases between. The CDR3 is 14 residues long. As DNA, the CDR3 is TGTGCCAGCAGCGTAGGGGGCAGCTCCTACGAGCAGTACTTC. Amino acid sequence: CASSVGGSSYEQYF. Supplemented by reference TRBV9 and TRBJ2-7, the full variable domain reads DSGVTQTPKHLITATGQRVTLRCSPRSGDLSVYWYQQSLDQGLQFLIQYYNGEERAKGNILERFSAQQFPDLHSELNLSSLELGDSALYFCASSVGGSSYEQYFGPGTRLTVT.

The chain links TRBV25-1 to TRBJ2-5; 7 bases fit TRBD1. Trimming removed 4 bases from V and 5 bases from J; junction bases left unmatched: 10. The CDR3 loop spans 15 amino acids. The germline V gene encodes CDR1 MGHDK and CDR2 SYGVNS. CDR3 sequence (DNA): TGTGCCAGCAGTGCTTTGACAGGGACGGGGGAGACCCAGTACTTC. Protein: CASSALTGTGETQYF.

In its sample, this clone was seen once. This rearrangement joins TRBV24-1 to TRBJ2-3, with a possible D match to TRBD2 (6 bases). With 3 bases removed from V and 6 bases from J, the gap between germline ends came to 15 bases. This CDR3 spans 15 amino acids. Germline V gene data show CDR1 as KGHDR and CDR2 as SFDVKD. The CDR3 DNA follows: TGTGCCACCAGTGATGGGGGGACGGCCAAGGATACGCAGTATTTT. It encodes CATSDGGTAKDTQYF.

This clone has just a few counts. This rearrangement joins TRBV11-2 to TRBJ1-6; D remains ambiguous. The CDR3 has 15 amino acids. The germline V and J ends were trimmed by 5 bases and 8 bases, with 16 bases remaining between them. Germline CDR1 SGHAT, CDR2 FQNNGV. The CDR3 bases are TGTGCCAGCAGCCCCTCCATGGGTTGGGATTCACCCCTCCACTTT. Amino acids: CASSPSMGWDSPLHF.

The rearrangement uses TRBV6-1 and TRBJ2-6; 9 nucleotides align to TRBD1. J lost 1 base, V lost 4 bases, and 11 bases had no gene match. The germline CDR1 and CDR2 sequences are MNHNS and SASEGT. The CDR3 contains 19 residues. The CDR3 is CASSGRDRVTFSGANVLTF. The CDR3 DNA reads as TGTGCCAGCAGTGGCCGGGACAGGGTTACCTTTTCTGGGGCCAACGTCCTGACTTTC.

The rearrangement links TRBV6-6 to TRBJ2-5, with a possible D match to TRBD1 (6 bases). Trimming removed 2 bases from V and 4 bases from J, with 11 bases in between. Germline V gene sequence: CDR1 MNHNY, CDR2 SVGAGI (reference sequence). This CDR3 contains 14 residues. The CDR3 loop is CASSYGAGAETQYF. DNA of the CDR3: TGTGCCAGCAGTTACGGCGCAGGGGCAGAGACCCAGTACTTC.